The 28 T cell receptor beta chains below all came from one sample that was sequenced in a study of shared clonotypes between healthy human individuals. Clones were sequenced by immunoSEQ multiplex PCR, and TCRdb holds only the in-frame ones, with some missing. The table lists around 1.6 million clones, 95% to 99% of them singletons. Sequences were obtained from naive CD4+ T cells sorted from blood. Subset described: CD45RA+ positively selected. Receptors originate from a man aged 30 to 45 in good health.

The rearrangement uses TRBV9 and TRBJ1-3; D call uncertain. CDR3 length: 12 amino acids. Germline values: CDR1 SGDLS, CDR2 YYNGEE. V lost 4 bases to trimming and J lost 7 bases, with 9 bases between them. This CDR3 reads CASSPPTNTIYF. CDR3 bases: TGTGCCAGCAGCCCACCGACTAACACCATATATTTT.

V and J are TRBV27 and TRBJ1-5; no firm D call. Trimming pared 4 bases from V and 6 bases from J, leaving 10 bases between. Germline CDR1 MNHEY, CDR2 SMNVEV (reference sequence). The CDR3 sequence is 13 residues long. In DNA, the CDR3 is TGTGCCAGCAGTTCCGAGGTGGGTCAGCCCCAGCATTTT. It specifies CASSSEVGQPQHF.

This rearrangement joins TRBV7-8 to TRBJ1-2; D is uncertain. CDR1 and CDR2 (germline): SGHVS, FQNEAQ. This CDR3 has 13 amino acids. The V gene lost 2 bases and the J gene lost 2 bases, with 6 bases spanning the gap. CDR3 nucleotides: TGTGCCAGCAGCTTACAGTCGAACTATGGCTACACCTTC. Its protein is CASSLQSNYGYTF.

This clone is a singleton in its sample. The chain joins TRBV7-3 to TRBJ2-1, with D unclear. The CDR3 consists of 15 residues. Per germline, CDR1 SGHTA and CDR2 FQGTGA. V shed 5 bases and J shed 0 bases, with 11 bases lying between them. In DNA form, the CDR3 reads TGTGCCAGCAGCCGTACGGCGAGCTCCTACAATGAGCAGTTCTTC. Its translation: CASSRTASSYNEQFF.

Notes on this clone: At the DNA level, this CDR3 is encoded by other sequences in the same sample as well. CDR3 protein: CASSLIGYGYTF. CDR3 nucleotides: TGTGCCAGCAGCTTAATAGGGTATGGCTACACCTTC. The J gene is TRBJ1-2, the V gene TRBV7-2; D is unclear. Trimming left V 2 bases short and J 5 bases short, with 6 bases between. This CDR3 is built from 12 residues. Germline assignment: CDR1 SGHTA and CDR2 FQGNSA.

The rearrangement joins TRBV7-6 to TRBJ2-3, with TRBD2 identical over 8 bases. CDR1 is SGHVS and CDR2 is FNYEAQ in the germline V gene. This CDR3 spans 19 amino acids. J lost 3 bases, V lost 5 bases, and 19 bases had no gene match. The CDR3 DNA reads as TGTGCCAGCAGCCGAAGCCCCGCCCGAAGCGGGAGTGGGACAGATACGCAGTATTTT. Residues: CASSRSPARSGSGTDTQYF. The full variable domain, completed using reference TRBV7-6 and TRBJ2-3, is GAGVSQSPRYKVTKRGQDVALRCDPISGHVSLYWYRQALGQGPEFLTYFNYEAQQDKSGLPNDRFSAERPEGSISTLTIQRTEQRDSAMYRCASSRSPARSGSGTDTQYFGPGTRLTVL.

The chain uses TRBV16 and TRBJ2-2; no definite D call. This CDR3 region has 11 residues. Trimming removed 2 bases from V and 8 bases from J, with 3 bases in between. Per germline, CDR1 KGHSY and CDR2 FQNENV. For the CDR3, the DNA is TGTGCCAGCAGCCAACAGGGGGAGCTGTTTTTT. It specifies CASSQQGELFF. Looking up the rest from reference TRBV16 and TRBJ2-2 gives the full variable domain: GEEVAQTPKHLVRGEGQKAKLYCAPIKGHSYVFWYQQVLKNEFKFLISFQNENVFDETGMPKERFSAKCLPNSPCSLEIQATKLEDSAVYFCASSQQGELFFGEGSRLTVL.

This clone occurred once. The V gene is TRBV2, the J gene TRBJ2-2; possible D gene TRBD2, 5 bases. The CDR3 contains 14 residues. CDR1 is SNHLY, CDR2 FYNNEI, per germline. Trimming left V 5 bases short and J 4 bases short, with 11 bases between. CDR3 bases: TGTGCCAGCAGTCCGGGGTTCAGCACCGGGGAGCTGTTTTTT. It translates to CASSPGFSTGELFF.

The CDR3 DNA follows: TGTGCCAGCAGTTTCCGGGGGTACCAAGAGACCCAGTACTTC. Protein product: CASSFRGYQETQYF. The rearrangement uses TRBV27 and TRBJ2-5, with D possibly matching TRBD2 (6 bases). Trimming removed 3 bases from V and 0 bases from J, with 8 bases in between. Germline CDR1 and CDR2: MNHEY and SMNVEV (reference sequence). The CDR3 consists of 14 residues.

The gene calls are TRBV28 and TRBJ1-2; 9 bases align to TRBD1. The V and J ends lost 5 bases and 13 bases, in that order; junction bases with no gene match: 14. This CDR3 has 14 residues. Germline V gene sequence: CDR1 MDHEN, CDR2 SYDVKM. In DNA, the CDR3 is TGTGCCAGCAGTCCACCGGGACAGGGACGCTATCGCACCTTC. Protein sequence: CASSPPGQGRYRTF.

The gene calls are TRBV29-1 and TRBJ2-7; possible D gene TRBD2, 5 bases. Germline V gene lookup returns CDR1 SQVTM and CDR2 ANQGSEA. The CDR3 length is 14 residues. Trimming left V 4 bases short and J 5 bases short, with 18 bases between. The CDR3 loop is CSVVPFAGVHEQYF. The CDR3 DNA reads as TGCAGCGTTGTCCCCTTCGCCGGGGTCCACGAGCAGTACTTC.

The V and J genes are TRBV2 and TRBJ2-7, with 13 bases that match TRBD2. V dropped 5 bases and J dropped 7; count of bases not matched to a gene: 5. The CDR3 sequence is 14 residues long. The germline V gene has CDR1 SNHLY and CDR2 FYNNEI. This CDR3 is CASSRLAGGREQYF. The CDR3 DNA sequence: TGTGCCAGCAGTCGACTAGCGGGAGGAAGGGAGCAGTACTTC.

The rearrangement joins TRBV5-1 to TRBJ2-7; 7 bases match TRBD1. The junction had 15 bases not matched to a gene; V was cut back by 4 bases and J by 5 bases. The CDR3 totals 16 residues. Germline V CDR1 and CDR2: SGHRS, YFSETQ. The CDR3 nucleotides are TGCGCCAGCAGCCAAAGGGGGACAGCCACATCTGACGAGCAGTACTTC. Protein: CASSQRGTATSDEQYF. Combining the CDR3 with reference TRBV5-1 and TRBJ2-7 gives the whole variable domain KAGVTQTPRYLIKTRGQQVTLSCSPISGHRSVSWYQQTPGQGLQFLFEYFSETQRNKGNFPGRFSGRQFSNSRSEMNVSTLELGDSALYLCASSQRGTATSDEQYFGPGTRLTVT.

The V gene is TRBV6-1, the J gene TRBJ1-5, with D unclear. V gave up 2 bases and J gave up 5 bases, with 4 bases separating them. This CDR3 is 12 amino acids long. Germline V gene lookup returns CDR1 MNHNS and CDR2 SASEGT. For the CDR3, the DNA is TGTGCCAGCAGTGAATGGGATCAGCCCCAGCATTTT. Protein product: CASSEWDQPQHF.

The J gene is TRBJ2-2, the V gene TRBV7-8, with D maybe TRBD2 (5 bases). The V end lost 5 bases, the J end lost 0 bases, and 16 bases lay between the germline ends. This CDR3 has 17 amino acids. Germline V lookup: CDR1 SGHVS, CDR2 FQNEAQ. For the CDR3, the DNA is TGTGCCAGCAGCCGCGGAGGTACGGGAACGAACACCGGGGAGCTGTTTTTT. This sequence encodes CASSRGGTGTNTGELFF.

The chain employs TRBV18 and TRBJ2-7, with D uncertain. The CDR3 has 15 amino acids. Between the trimmed V and J ends, which lost 3 bases and 4 bases, there was a span of 16 bases. Germline lookup yields CDR1 KGHSH and CDR2 LQKENI. The chain's CDR3 is CASSPGTAVRYEQYF. CDR3 DNA sequence: TGTGCCAGCTCACCCGGAACAGCAGTACGATACGAGCAGTACTTC. The full variable domain, with the rest looked up from reference TRBV18 and TRBJ2-7, is NAGVMQNPRHLVRRRGQEARLRCSPMKGHSHVYWYRQLPEEGLKFMVYLQKENIIDESGMPKERFSAEFPKEGPSILRIQQVVRGDSAAYFCASSPGTAVRYEQYFGPGTRLTVT.

Remarks on this clone: Other DNA sequences from this sample encode an identical CDR3 as well. This rearrangement joins TRBV28 to TRBJ2-1, with D perhaps matching TRBD2 (5 bases). This CDR3 comprises 13 residues. Per germline, CDR1 MDHEN and CDR2 SYDVKM. V lost 3 bases to trimming and J lost 4 bases, with 7 bases between them. Written as DNA, the CDR3 is TGTGCCAGCAGTTTGGGAGCGTACAATGAGCAGTTCTTC. The encoded protein is CASSLGAYNEQFF.

V and J are TRBV6-5 and TRBJ2-1, with D possibly being TRBD1 (5 bases). The germline CDR1 and CDR2 sequences are MNHEY and SVGAGI. The germline V and J ends were trimmed by 2 bases and 7 bases, with 12 bases remaining between them. The CDR3 is 14 amino acids. Written as DNA, the CDR3 is TGTGCCAGCAGTTACACACCCAGGGCTAATGAGCAGTTCTTC. It translates to CASSYTPRANEQFF.

V usage is TRBV18 and J usage is TRBJ1-3, with 7 bases that match TRBD1. The CDR3 is 15 residues long. Germline CDR1 is KGHSH and CDR2 is LQKENI. V shed 5 bases and J 7 bases; nucleotides not matched to a gene: 11. The chain's CDR3 is CASSSTQGNRNTIYF. In DNA form, the CDR3 reads TGTGCCAGCTCATCAACACAGGGGAATAGGAACACCATATATTTT. Full variable domain (remainder filled in from reference TRBV18 and TRBJ1-3): NAGVMQNPRHLVRRRGQEARLRCSPMKGHSHVYWYRQLPEEGLKFMVYLQKENIIDESGMPKERFSAEFPKEGPSILRIQQVVRGDSAAYFCASSSTQGNRNTIYFGEGSWLTVV.

In regard to this clone: Other DNA variants within this sample encode the same CDR3. This chain uses TRBV18 with TRBJ1-5; D gene ambiguous. The V end lost 3 bases, the J end lost 1 base, and 10 bases lay between the germline ends. This CDR3 has 15 amino acids. Germline V gene sequence: CDR1 KGHSH, CDR2 LQKENI. CDR3: CASSPVPGSNQPQHF. CDR3 nucleotides: TGTGCCAGCTCACCGGTCCCGGGGAGCAATCAGCCCCAGCATTTT.

The chain recombines TRBV5-1 with TRBJ1-4; D might be TRBD1 (5 bases). Germline V CDR1 and CDR2: SGHRS, YFSETQ. Between the trimmed V and J ends, which lost 1 base and 0 bases, there was a span of 13 bases. The CDR3 spans 17 residues. CDR3 sequence: CASSLFGTAATNEKLFF. CDR3 nucleotides: TGCGCCAGCAGCTTGTTCGGGACGGCTGCAACTAATGAAAAACTGTTTTTT.

V and J are TRBV2 and TRBJ2-1, with D maybe TRBD2 (5 bases). V lost 7 bases and J 4 bases, leaving 17 bases between the germline ends. CDR1 and CDR2 (germline): SNHLY, FYNNEI. The CDR3 has 15 residues. This CDR3 is CASMPFGVGYNEQFF. The CDR3 nucleotides read TGTGCCAGCATGCCCTTCGGGGTTGGGTACAATGAGCAGTTCTTC. The full variable domain, rest sourced from reference TRBV2 and TRBJ2-1, is EPEVTQTPSHQVTQMGQEVILRCVPISNHLYFYWYRQILGQKVEFLVSFYNNEISEKSEIFDDQFSVERPDGSNFTLKIRSTKLEDSAMYFCASMPFGVGYNEQFFGPGTRLTVL.

In nucleotides, the CDR3 is TGTGCCAGCAGCGCTACCGGGACTAGCGGGAGCTACGAGCAGTACTTC. This sequence encodes CASSATGTSGSYEQYF. The chain combines TRBV7-2 with TRBJ2-7, with TRBD2 matching 14 bases. Germline V lookup: CDR1 SGHTA, CDR2 FQGNSA. The CDR3 is 16 amino acids. After removal of 5 bases from V and 3 bases from J, the junction contained 6 bases not matched to a gene.

The V gene is TRBV28, the J gene TRBJ1-1; D remains ambiguous. The length of the CDR3 is 12 residues. In germline, CDR1 is MDHEN, CDR2 SYDVKM. Trimming removed 8 bases at V and 5 bases at J, with 12 bases between. The CDR3 sequence is CASVAGSTEAFF. In DNA form, the CDR3 reads TGTGCCAGCGTCGCCGGATCGACTGAAGCTTTCTTT. The variable domain in full, with the rest retrieved from reference TRBV28 and TRBJ1-1, is DVKVTQSSRYLVKRTGEKVFLECVQDMDHENMFWYRQDPGLGLRLIYFSYDVKMKEKGDIPEGYSVSREKKERFSLILESASTNQTSMYLCASVAGSTEAFFGQGTRLTVV.

The gene calls are TRBV4-1 and TRBJ1-1; D is unresolved. Trimming pared 4 bases from V and 2 bases from J, leaving 14 bases between. The CDR3 has 15 residues. Germline loops: CDR1 MGHRA, CDR2 YSYEKL. CDR3 sequence: CASSRPNTGNTEAFF. In nucleotides, the CDR3 is TGCGCCAGCAGCCGCCCCAACACCGGTAACACTGAAGCTTTCTTT.

The J gene is TRBJ2-7, the V gene TRBV6-5; TRBD1 might be the D (7 bases). The length of the CDR3 is 15 residues. The germline V gene has CDR1 MNHEY and CDR2 SVGAGI. V gave up 2 bases and J gave up 2 bases, with 13 bases separating them. This CDR3 reads CASSYGAGQTYEQYF. The CDR3 DNA sequence: TGTGCCAGCAGTTACGGCGCGGGACAGACCTACGAGCAGTACTTC.

Worth noting for this clone: This specimen includes other DNA sequences encoding the same CDR3. The CDR3 bases are TGCAGTGCCCCCGTTGGAGAGACCCAGTACTTC. Translated: CSAPVGETQYF. The chain has TRBV20-1 and TRBJ2-5; D unresolved. The CDR3 runs 11 residues. The germline V gene encodes CDR1 DFQATT and CDR2 SNEGSKA (reference sequence). The V end was cut by 6 bases, the J end by 4 bases, with 9 bases between.

The gene calls are TRBV6-1 and TRBJ2-3; D gene uncertain. The CDR3 sequence is 15 residues long. The V gene lost 0 bases and the J gene lost 5 bases, with 12 bases spanning the gap. Per the germline V gene, CDR1 is MNHNS and CDR2 is SASEGT. The CDR3 reads CASSEAAGWGDTQYF. The CDR3 DNA reads TGTGCCAGCAGTGAAGCGGCAGGTTGGGGAGATACGCAGTATTTT.